This T cell receptor (beta chain) was sequenced during a study of T-cell memory formation after mild COVID-19. Via MiXCR, TCRdb re-called the 5' RACE reads, giving one row per CDR3 protein. The sample holds hundreds of thousands of distinct CDR3 sequences, roughly 18% seen once. Germline CDR1 reads LGHNT; CDR2 reads FRNRAP. The CDR3 loop spans 14 amino acids. Between the trimmed V and J ends, which lost 5 bases and 4 bases, there was a span of 14 bases. The receptor's source is an adult woman who had mild COVID-19 (a few samples of this study predate the infection). Cell type and time point are not known. Material for sequencing was PBMCs or a T cell subset sorted from them (not recorded which). The rearrangement uses TRBV12-5 and TRBJ1-2; D might be TRBD1 (5 bases). The CDR3 reads CASGLGGGFYGYTF. Here the CDR3 DNA reads TGTGCTAGTGGTCTTGGGGGGGGATTCTATGGCTACACCTTC.